A single sample is the source of the 25 T cell receptor beta chains below, sequenced in a study of T cell responses to AZD1222 COVID-19 vaccine. Only in-frame clones appear in the TCRdb table, and some are missing; sequencing was by immunoSEQ multiplex PCR. The sample lists some 120,000 clones, 90% seen once, with about 4.4% in the top ten. The sequenced sample was peripheral blood, obtained on day 0 of MenACWY control vaccination. The receptors were sampled from an adult in good health.

This clone was observed a single time. The J gene is TRBJ1-2, the V gene TRBV19; TRBD1 aligns across 7 bases. The V and J ends lost 3 bases and 3 bases, in that order; junction bases with no gene match: 10. Germline assignment: CDR1 LNHDA and CDR2 SQIVND (reference sequence). The CDR3 covers 16 residues. CDR3 sequence reads: CASSIHGQAMDYGYTF. Written as DNA, the CDR3 is TGTGCCAGTAGTATCCATGGACAGGCGATGGACTATGGCTACACCTTC.

The chain recombines TRBV5-4 with TRBJ1-1; D might be TRBD1 (5 bases). The CDR3 is 15 residues long. V lost 0 bases, J lost 2 bases, and 11 bases lay in between. Germline values: CDR1 SGHNT, CDR2 YYREEE (reference sequence). The CDR3: CASSLEGARNTEAFF. CDR3 DNA: TGTGCCAGCAGCTTGGAAGGGGCGAGAAACACTGAAGCTTTCTTT. Using reference TRBV5-4 and TRBJ1-1 for the parts outside the CDR3, the full variable domain is ETGVTQSPTHLIKTRGQQVTLRCSSQSGHNTVSWYQQALGQGPQFIFQYYREEENGRGNFPPRFSGLQFPNYSSELNVNALELDDSALYLCASSLEGARNTEAFFGQGTRLTVV.

CDR3 bases: TGTGCCAGCAGCTTTTTCCTCCAAGAGACCCAGTACTTC. This codes for CASSFFLQETQYF. The chain links TRBV7-9 to TRBJ2-5; D gene uncertain. Deletions cut 3 bases from V and 1 base from J, with 6 bases between. This CDR3 region has 13 residues. The V gene's germline CDR1 is SEHNR and CDR2 FQNEAQ (reference sequence). Drawing the rest from reference TRBV7-9 and TRBJ2-5, the complete variable domain is DTGVSQNPRHKITKRGQNVTFRCDPISEHNRLYWYRQTLGQGPEFLTYFQNEAQLEKSRLLSDRFSAERPKGSFSTLEIQRTEQGDSAMYLCASSFFLQETQYFGPGTRLLVL.

The V and J genes are TRBV7-9 and TRBJ2-2; D unresolved. Germline V gene sequence: CDR1 SEHNR, CDR2 FQNEAQ (reference sequence). CDR3 length: 15 amino acids. V lost 1 base and J 5 bases, leaving 11 bases between the germline ends. CDR3 loop: CASSLVWGWTGELFF. For the CDR3, the DNA is TGTGCCAGCAGCTTAGTGTGGGGTTGGACCGGGGAGCTGTTTTTT.

The V gene is TRBV18, the J gene TRBJ1-4; maybe TRBD1 (5 bases). Germline-derived CDR1 and CDR2 are KGHSH and LQKENI. Trimming shortened V by 6 bases and J by 4 bases, and 9 bases separated the two germline ends. CDR3 length equals 13 residues. CDR3: CASSPQGNEKLFF. The CDR3 region has the DNA TGTGCCAGCTCTCCCCAGGGTAATGAAAAACTGTTTTTT.

About this clone: Other nucleotide sequences from this sample produce the same CDR3. The CDR3 here is CASSSAGNTEAFF. The CDR3 nucleotides are TGCGCCAGCAGCTCGGCAGGGAACACTGAAGCTTTCTTT. J is TRBJ1-1 and V is TRBV5-1; D gene unclear. CDR1 is SGHRS, CDR2 YFSETQ, per germline. The CDR3 is 13 residues long. Between the trimmed V and J ends, which lost 3 bases and 1 base, there was a span of 7 bases.

This clone was counted between two and nine times. The rearrangement uses TRBV5-1 and TRBJ1-5; D is possibly TRBD1 (6 bases). V was shortened by 8 bases and J by 1 base, with 16 bases between the two germline ends. Germline V lookup: CDR1 SGHRS, CDR2 YFSETQ. The CDR3 consists of 15 residues. The CDR3 loop is CASKTGPESNQPQHF. In DNA, the CDR3 is TGCGCCAGTAAGACAGGCCCCGAGAGCAATCAGCCCCAGCATTTT.

The rearrangement joins TRBV7-3 to TRBJ2-3; D is ambiguous. This CDR3 has 16 residues. Trimming took 0 bases from V and 6 from J, leaving 16 bases between them. Germline lookup yields CDR1 SGHTA and CDR2 FQGTGA. The CDR3: CASSLTGLLSRDTQYF. CDR3 DNA sequence: TGTGCCAGCAGCTTAACGGGGTTGCTTTCTAGGGATACGCAGTATTTT. The variable domain in full, with the rest retrieved from reference TRBV7-3 and TRBJ2-3, is GAGVSQTPSNKVTEKGKYVELRCDPISGHTALYWYRQSLGQGPEFLIYFQGTGAADDSGLPNDRFFAVRPEGSVSTLKIQRTERGDSAVYLCASSLTGLLSRDTQYFGPGTRLTVL.

The V call is TRBV9, the J call TRBJ2-5; no definite D call. V gave up 3 bases and J gave up 5 bases, with 14 bases separating them. The germline CDR1 and CDR2 sequences are SGDLS and YYNGEE. This CDR3 contains 14 residues. CDR3 DNA sequence: TGTGCCAGCAGCGCAACTGACCTAGGGGAGACCCAGTACTTC. As protein: CASSATDLGETQYF. Drawing the rest from reference TRBV9 and TRBJ2-5, the complete variable domain is DSGVTQTPKHLITATGQRVTLRCSPRSGDLSVYWYQQSLDQGLQFLIQYYNGEERAKGNILERFSAQQFPDLHSELNLSSLELGDSALYFCASSATDLGETQYFGPGTRLLVL.

The V gene is TRBV30, the J gene TRBJ2-2; D is perhaps TRBD1 (6 bases). CDR3 length equals 16 residues. From germline, CDR1 is GTSNPN and CDR2 SVGIG (reference sequence). Trimming stripped 3 bases from V and 2 bases from J, with 16 bases between. In nucleotides, the CDR3 is TGTGCCTGGAGCCTAACCTGGGACACTAACACCGGGGAGCTGTTTTTT. Its protein is CAWSLTWDTNTGELFF.

The chain carries TRBV29-1 and TRBJ1-2; D is ambiguous. The CDR3 consists of 13 residues. The V end was cut by 5 bases, the J end by 2 bases, with 12 bases between. Germline assignment: CDR1 SQVTM and CDR2 ANQGSEA. CDR3 sequence (DNA): TGCAGCGTTCAACCGGGCCACAACTATGGCTACACCTTC. Encoded protein: CSVQPGHNYGYTF.

The chain links TRBV7-2 to TRBJ2-1, with D unclear. In germline, CDR1 is SGHTA, CDR2 FQGNSA. V lost 5 bases to trimming and J lost 3 bases, with 14 bases between them. CDR3 length: 15 residues. The CDR3 DNA reads as TGTGCCAGCAGCCTCACTCCTACTGGCTACAATGAGCAGTTCTTC. The encoded protein is CASSLTPTGYNEQFF.

The V gene is TRBV19, the J gene TRBJ2-7, with 8 bases aligning to TRBD2. The CDR3 contains 16 residues. V was pared by 5 bases and J by 5 bases, with 14 bases of the junction left unmatched. The germline gives CDR1 LNHDA, CDR2 SQIVND (reference sequence). The CDR3 DNA reads as TGTGCCAGTAGTCCGGTCGGAGCGGGAGTGGAGAACGAGCAGTACTTC. Translated, it gives CASSPVGAGVENEQYF.

This chain joins TRBV27 and TRBJ2-1; 11 bases agree with TRBD2. CDR3 length equals 14 residues. The V segment lost 6 bases and the J segment 9 bases; nucleotides outside the gene matches: 7. The germline gives CDR1 MNHEY, CDR2 SMNVEV (reference sequence). This CDR3 reads CASRVLAGDVEQFF. For the CDR3, the DNA is TGTGCCAGCAGGGTACTAGCGGGGGACGTTGAGCAGTTCTTC.

The chain employs TRBV5-1 and TRBJ1-1; TRBD1 might be the D (5 bases). The CDR3 extends over 14 amino acids. The V end was cut by 7 bases, the J end by 5 bases, with 18 bases between. CDR1 and CDR2 (germline): SGHRS, YFSETQ. The CDR3 sequence is CASSRVSGRTEAFF. DNA of the CDR3: TGCGCCAGCTCTAGGGTCTCAGGGAGGACTGAAGCTTTCTTT.

The V call is TRBV28, the J call TRBJ1-5; D call uncertain. Germline CDR1 MDHEN, CDR2 SYDVKM. The CDR3 contains 14 residues. V lost 5 bases and J lost 5, with 13 bases in between. In DNA form, the CDR3 reads TGTGCCAGCAGTCTCGGAACGGGTTATCAGCCCCAGCATTTT. Amino acids: CASSLGTGYQPQHF.

CDR3 bases: TGCGCCAGCAGTGCCGGGACTAGCGGGTACGAGCAGTACTTC. It translates to CASSAGTSGYEQYF. This rearrangement joins TRBV10-2 to TRBJ2-7; 12 bases agree with TRBD2. From germline, CDR1 is WSHSY and CDR2 SAAADI. With V trimmed by 4 bases and J by 4 bases, 2 bases remained unmatched. The CDR3 length is 14 residues.

This sequence joins TRBV6-2 or TRBV6-3 and TRBJ2-5; possibly TRBD1 for D (6 bases). V was shortened by 4 bases and J by 3 bases, with 12 bases between the two germline ends. Germline CDR1 MNHEY, CDR2 SVGEGT. The CDR3 extends over 14 amino acids. DNA for the CDR3: TGTGCCAGCAGTTCCAGGACAGCGGAAGAGACCCAGTACTTC. Translation gives CASSSRTAEETQYF.

The chain is built from TRBV6-6 and TRBJ2-7, with 9 bases aligning to TRBD1. CDR3 size: 21 residues. J gave up 7 bases and V 6 bases, and 31 bases lay outside the gene matches. Germline values: CDR1 MNHNY, CDR2 SVGAGI (reference sequence). The CDR3 DNA sequence: TGTGCCAGCAGCCGACCCGGACAGGGGAACTTACTACGAGCAGTACGCGTTGAGCAGTACTTC. Protein: CASSRPGQGNLLRAVRVEQYF.

This chain links TRBV2 with TRBJ1-5; D call uncertain. The CDR3 spans 13 residues. From germline, CDR1 is SNHLY and CDR2 FYNNEI. V was pared by 6 bases and J by 9 bases, with 15 bases between. CDR3 sequence (DNA): TGTGCCAGCAGGATCGCGGGGAAGGGGCCCCAGCATTTT. Translated, it gives CASRIAGKGPQHF.

The chain recombines TRBV6-1 with TRBJ1-2, with D unclear. Trimming removed 1 base from V and 2 bases from J, with 8 bases in between. The V gene's germline CDR1 is MNHNS and CDR2 SASEGT. There are 14 residues in the CDR3. DNA for the CDR3: TGTGCCAGCAGTGAAGGCAGTCAGAACTATGGCTACACCTTC. The encoded protein is CASSEGSQNYGYTF.

The chain employs TRBV19 and TRBJ2-3, with D perhaps TRBD2 (5 bases). The CDR3 consists of 14 residues. Trimming removed 1 base at V and 4 bases at J, with 9 bases between. The germline CDR1 and CDR2 sequences are LNHDA and SQIVND (reference sequence). The CDR3 sequence is CASSIGEWADTQYF. The CDR3 DNA reads TGTGCCAGTAGTATAGGGGAGTGGGCAGATACGCAGTATTTT.

V and J are TRBV6-5 and TRBJ2-7; D not resolved. V lost 8 bases, J lost 3 bases, and 14 bases lay in between. The CDR3 spans 13 residues. Germline loops: CDR1 MNHEY, CDR2 SVGAGI. CDR3 protein: CASSHIGHYEQYF. The CDR3 DNA reads TGTGCCAGCTCACACATCGGGCACTACGAGCAGTACTTC.

This chain joins TRBV4-1 and TRBJ2-3, with 8 positions matching TRBD2. The CDR3 spans 14 residues. J gave up 4 bases and V 5 bases, and 5 bases lay outside the gene matches. The germline CDR1 and CDR2 sequences are MGHRA and YSYEKL. CDR3 protein: CASSSGLASDTQYF. CDR3 nucleotide sequence: TGCGCCAGCAGCAGCGGACTAGCATCAGATACGCAGTATTTT.

V is TRBV3-1 (or the pseudogene TRBV3-2) and J is TRBJ1-2; 7 bases are a match to TRBD1. Germline CDR1 reads LGHDT; CDR2 reads YNNKEL (reference sequence). Trimming at V came to 0 bases and at J to 5 bases, leaving 6 bases not matched to a gene. The CDR3 has 15 residues. Written as DNA, the CDR3 is TGTGCCAGCAGCCAAGAAAATCAGGGGGTGTATGGCTACACCTTC. Translated, it gives CASSQENQGVYGYTF.